This T cell receptor (beta chain) stems from a study of T cell responses to AZD1222 COVID-19 vaccine. V lost 6 bases to trimming and J lost 4 bases, with 10 bases between them. There are 13 residues in the CDR3. Germline V CDR1 and CDR2: MNHEY, SMNVEV (reference sequence). TCRdb's table, derived via immunoSEQ multiplex PCR, lists solely in-frame clones and lacks some. The sample carries approximately 110,000 clones, approximately 88% recorded once. This TCR was recovered from an adult in good health. The genes are TRBV27 and TRBJ2-1; D is undetermined. The starting material was peripheral blood, obtained on day 0 of AZD1222 vaccination. The CDR3 loop reads CASSKDVYNEQFF. The CDR3 coding sequence is TGTGCCAGCAGCAAGGACGTTTACAATGAGCAGTTCTTC.